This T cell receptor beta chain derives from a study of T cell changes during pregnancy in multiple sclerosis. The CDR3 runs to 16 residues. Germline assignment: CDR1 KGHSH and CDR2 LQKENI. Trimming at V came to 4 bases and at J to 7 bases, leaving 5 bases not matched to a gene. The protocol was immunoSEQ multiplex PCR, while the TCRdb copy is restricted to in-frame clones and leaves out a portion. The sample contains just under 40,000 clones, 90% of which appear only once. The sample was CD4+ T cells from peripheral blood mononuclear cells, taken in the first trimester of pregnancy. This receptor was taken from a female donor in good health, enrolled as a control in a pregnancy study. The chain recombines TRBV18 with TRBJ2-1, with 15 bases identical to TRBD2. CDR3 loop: CASSRTSGGAGNEQFF. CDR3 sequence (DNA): TGTGCCAGCTCACGGACTAGCGGGGGGGCAGGGAATGAGCAGTTCTTC.